This passage covers 18 T cell receptor beta chains from one sample sequenced in a study of shared clonotypes between healthy human individuals. Data came from immunoSEQ multiplex PCR; TCRdb stores just in-frame clones and leaves some out. Of under 2,500,000 clones in the sample, nearly 97% were seen once. The specimen sequenced was naive CD4+ T cells sorted from blood. Regarding subset: CD45RA+ positively selected. The receptors originated from a young man in good health.

Of note for this clone: Other DNA sequences in this specimen translate into the identical CDR3. The rearrangement joins TRBV9 to TRBJ2-1; no clear D. The CDR3 spans 13 residues. Trimming took off 2 bases at V and 3 bases at J, with 6 bases between the two ends. CDR1 is SGDLS and CDR2 is YYNGEE in the germline V gene. The DNA of the CDR3 is TGTGCCAGCAGCGTCGGAGTCTACAATGAGCAGTTCTTC. It is translated as CASSVGVYNEQFF.

The rearrangement links TRBV18 to TRBJ2-7; 8 nucleotides align to TRBD1. Germline CDR1 reads KGHSH; CDR2 reads LQKENI. The J segment lost 4 bases and the V segment lost 3 bases, leaving 11 bases of the junction unmatched. This CDR3 comprises 16 residues. CDR3 sequence (DNA): TGTGCCAGCTCACCTTCCGTAGGACAGGGAATGTACGAGCAGTACTTC. Translating gives CASSPSVGQGMYEQYF.

The chain carries TRBV5-1 and TRBJ1-1; D might be TRBD1 (6 bases). The germline CDR1 and CDR2 sequences are SGHRS and YFSETQ. The CDR3 spans 18 residues. Trimming removed 1 base at V and 1 base at J, with 20 bases between. In DNA form, the CDR3 reads TGCGCCAGCAGCTTGTTGGGGGGCGTACCGACCGGGAACACTGAAGCTTTCTTT. This translates into CASSLLGGVPTGNTEAFF.

The rearrangement joins TRBV5-4 to TRBJ2-7, with 8 bases fitting TRBD1. Trimming cost V 2 bases and J 4 bases; bases outside gene matches: 5. CDR1 SGHNT and CDR2 YYREEE come from the germline V gene (reference sequence). CDR3 size: 14 residues. The CDR3 reads CASSFGQGSYEQYF. In DNA, the CDR3 is TGTGCCAGCAGCTTCGGACAGGGATCGTACGAGCAGTACTTC.

Comments on this clone: This CDR3 is also generated by other DNA sequences in the sample. The chain links TRBV5-1 to TRBJ2-1; 8 nucleotides align to TRBD1. The CDR3 spans 15 residues. Per germline, CDR1 SGHRS and CDR2 YFSETQ. After removal of 0 bases from V and 1 base from J, the junction contained 0 bases not matched to a gene. The chain's CDR3 is CASSLGTGSYNEQFF. CDR3 coding DNA: TGCGCCAGCAGCTTGGGGACAGGGTCCTACAATGAGCAGTTCTTC. Variable domain in full (rest from reference TRBV5-1 and TRBJ2-1): KAGVTQTPRYLIKTRGQQVTLSCSPISGHRSVSWYQQTPGQGLQFLFEYFSETQRNKGNFPGRFSGRQFSNSRSEMNVSTLELGDSALYLCASSLGTGSYNEQFFGPGTRLTVL.

This chain uses TRBV6-6 with TRBJ1-5; 8 bases are a match to TRBD1. V shed 5 bases and J 5 bases; nucleotides not matched to a gene: 11. From germline, CDR1 is MNHNY and CDR2 SVGAGI (reference sequence). The CDR3 is 16 residues long. Written as DNA, the CDR3 is TGTGCCAGCAGTCAGCGACAGGGGACCGCACATCAGCCCCAGCATTTT. It specifies CASSQRQGTAHQPQHF.

A remark on this clone: Other DNA sequences of this sample code for an identical CDR3. The chain recombines TRBV30 with TRBJ1-5; no firm D call. Per the germline V gene, CDR1 is GTSNPN and CDR2 is SVGIG (reference sequence). Trimming removed 0 bases from V and 5 bases from J, with 8 bases in between. The CDR3 contains 13 residues. The CDR3 DNA sequence: TGTGCCTGGAGTGTGGCCGGGGATCAGCCCCAGCATTTT. Residues: CAWSVAGDQPQHF.

V usage is TRBV27 and J usage is TRBJ2-1, with a possible D match to TRBD2 (6 bases). V gave up 0 bases and J gave up 5 bases, with 11 bases separating them. There are 15 residues in the CDR3. The V gene's germline CDR1 is MNHEY and CDR2 SMNVEV (reference sequence). The CDR3 DNA reads TGTGCCAGCAGTTTATCTCGCGGGACCCACAATGAGCAGTTCTTC. Protein sequence: CASSLSRGTHNEQFF.

V is TRBV28 and J is TRBJ1-5; 7 bases match TRBD1. With V trimmed by 5 bases and J by 0 bases, 13 bases remained unmatched. Germline V CDR1 and CDR2: MDHEN, SYDVKM. The CDR3 loop spans 18 amino acids. Here the CDR3 reads CASSHPGQVSYSNQPQHF. The CDR3 DNA is TGTGCCAGCAGTCACCCTGGACAGGTCTCGTATAGCAATCAGCCCCAGCATTTT.

The rearrangement uses TRBV5-1 and TRBJ1-1, with TRBD1 as a possible D gene (5 bases). Germline CDR1 SGHRS, CDR2 YFSETQ. The CDR3 contains 13 residues. Trimming took off 0 bases at V and 11 bases at J, with 14 bases between the two ends. The CDR3 reads CASSLARGREAFF. The CDR3 bases are TGCGCCAGCAGCTTGGCACGGGGGAGGGAGGCTTTCTTT. Full variable domain (remainder filled in from reference TRBV5-1 and TRBJ1-1): KAGVTQTPRYLIKTRGQQVTLSCSPISGHRSVSWYQQTPGQGLQFLFEYFSETQRNKGNFPGRFSGRQFSNSRSEMNVSTLELGDSALYLCASSLARGREAFFGQGTRLTVV.

CDR3 region: CASSLGGTPGNTIYF. The CDR3 DNA sequence: TGTGCCAGCAGCCTAGGCGGGACACCCGGAAACACCATATATTTT. This chain uses TRBV5-4 with TRBJ1-3; tentative D call: TRBD1 (6 bases). CDR1 is SGHNT and CDR2 is YYREEE in the germline V gene (reference sequence). The CDR3 covers 15 residues. V lost 4 bases and J lost 4, with 15 bases in between.

This clone appeared a single time. The chain couples TRBV6-5 to TRBJ2-1, with TRBD2 matching 9 bases. The V and J ends lost 6 bases and 11 bases, in that order; junction bases with no gene match: 14. From germline, CDR1 is MNHEY and CDR2 SVGAGI. The CDR3 contains 15 residues. In nucleotides, the CDR3 is TGTGCCAGCAGCCCCGCGGGAGGGACAGCTAAGAAGCAGTTCTTC. Its protein product is CASSPAGGTAKKQFF.

This chain joins TRBV11-2 and TRBJ1-2; no clear D gene. Germline V gene lookup returns CDR1 SGHAT and CDR2 FQNNGV. The CDR3 length is 15 residues. The ends were cut back, 0 bases at V and 4 bases at J, with 12 bases in the middle. The CDR3 sequence: CASSLEYGDLYGYTF. The DNA for the CDR3 is TGTGCCAGCAGCTTAGAGTATGGGGATCTCTATGGCTACACCTTC.

This chain uses TRBV7-2 with TRBJ2-1, with D perhaps matching TRBD1 (6 bases). This CDR3 comprises 15 residues. Trimming stripped 3 bases from V and 0 bases from J, with 9 bases between. The germline V gene has CDR1 SGHTA and CDR2 FQGNSA. The CDR3 bases are TGTGCCAGCAGCTTCGGACAGAGCTCCTACAATGAGCAGTTCTTC. Encoded protein: CASSFGQSSYNEQFF.

With regard to this clone: The sample carries other DNA sequences with the same CDR3. This chain connects TRBV20-1 to TRBJ2-1; D is unresolved. The CDR3 spans 10 residues. Germline V gene data show CDR1 as DFQATT and CDR2 as SNEGSKA (reference sequence). V was shortened by 6 bases and J by 3 bases, with 3 bases between the two germline ends. CDR3 nucleotide sequence: TGCAGTGCCTTCTACAATGAGCAGTTCTTC. Its translation: CSAFYNEQFF.

The gene calls are TRBV18 and TRBJ2-2; D may correspond to TRBD1 or TRBD2 (6 bases each). Germline V gene data show CDR1 as KGHSH and CDR2 as LQKENI. The CDR3 extends over 14 amino acids. V lost 4 bases to trimming and J lost 3 bases, with 9 bases between them. The CDR3 here is CASSRGADTGELFF. The CDR3 DNA reads as TGTGCCAGCTCACGGGGGGCAGACACCGGGGAGCTGTTTTTT.

The sample holds a few counts of this clone. CDR3 coding DNA: TGTGCCAGCAGCGAAACCGGGACAGATAACTATGGCTACACCTTC. Protein product: CASSETGTDNYGYTF. The rearrangement uses TRBV2 and TRBJ1-2, with TRBD1 matching over 7 bases. This CDR3 comprises 15 residues. CDR1 and CDR2 from the germline V gene are SNHLY and FYNNEI. With 6 bases clipped from V and 1 base from J, the junction kept 8 bases outside the gene matches.

V and J are TRBV2 and TRBJ2-7; TRBD2 matches 13 bases. The ends lost 5 bases at V and 4 bases at J; junction bases unmatched: 5. The germline V gene has CDR1 SNHLY and CDR2 FYNNEI. The CDR3 is made up of 15 amino acids. The CDR3: CASSRTSGGFYEQYF. The CDR3, as DNA: TGTGCCAGCAGTCGGACTAGCGGGGGATTTTACGAGCAGTACTTC.